This T cell receptor beta chain is drawn from a study of T cells in Graves' hyperthyroidism and ophthalmopathy. Findings of the study overall: For ophthalmopathy, model prediction preceded onset by a median 6.5 months. Most expanded thyroid clonotypes above 0.001 also appeared in blood.

The CDR3 runs to 17 residues. The V gene's germline CDR1 is SGHRS and CDR2 YFSETQ. The junction had 6 bases not matched to a gene; V was cut back by 6 bases and J by 0 bases. Graves' hyperthyroidism qualified as stable when ophthalmopathy did not progress within 18 months. Uncontrolled infections, other autoimmune diseases, pregnancy or lactation led to exclusion of patients. This clonotype was observed many times. Its specificity is not known. RNA transcripts provided the source from which TCR beta CDR3 regions were amplified. TCR CDR3 underwent first-round RT-PCR with the HTBI primer set. TCRdb re-derived calls from the multiplex PCR reads in MiXCR, one entry per CDR3 protein. This table has more than 500,000 distinct CDR3 sequences, less than 15% appearing once.

The receptor was derived from a woman aged 40 to 50 with Graves' hyperthyroidism. What was sequenced was blood. This chain joins TRBV5-1 and TRBJ2-2; 12 bases align to TRBD1. CDR3 nucleotides: TGCGCCAGCATAAGGGACAGGGGGCAATCGAACACCGGGGAGCTGTTTTTT. It yields the protein CASIRDRGQSNTGELFF.